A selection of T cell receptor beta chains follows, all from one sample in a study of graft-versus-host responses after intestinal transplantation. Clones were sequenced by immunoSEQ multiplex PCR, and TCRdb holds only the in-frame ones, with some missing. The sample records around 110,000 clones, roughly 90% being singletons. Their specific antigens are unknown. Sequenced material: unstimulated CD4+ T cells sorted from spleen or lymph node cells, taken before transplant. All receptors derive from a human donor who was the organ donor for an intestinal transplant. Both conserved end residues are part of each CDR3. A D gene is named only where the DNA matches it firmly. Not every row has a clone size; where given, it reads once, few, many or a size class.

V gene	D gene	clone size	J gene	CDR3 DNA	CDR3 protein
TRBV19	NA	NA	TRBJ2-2	TGTGCCAGTACCCGTGGGGTCGCGAACACCGGGGAGCTGTTTTTT	CASTRGVANTGELFF
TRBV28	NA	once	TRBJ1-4	TGTGCCAGCAGTTTAACAGGGTCGTCTAATGAAAAACTGTTTTTT	CASSLTGSSNEKLFF
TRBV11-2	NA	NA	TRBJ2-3	TGTGCCAGCAGTCCCGAGGGGCGGGGCAGCACAGATACGCAGTATTTT	CASSPEGRGSTDTQYF
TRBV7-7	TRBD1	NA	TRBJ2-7	TGTGCCAGCAGCTTCGACAGGGGGTACGAGCAGTACTTC	CASSFDRGYEQYF
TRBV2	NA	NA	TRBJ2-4	TGTGCCAGCACACGGGAGACTAAAAACATTCAGTACTTC	CASTRETKNIQYF
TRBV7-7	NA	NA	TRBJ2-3	TGTGCTAGCAGCTTAGCAGAAACAGATACGCAGTATTTT	CASSLAETDTQYF
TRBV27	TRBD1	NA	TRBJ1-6	TGTGCCAGCAGTTTGACAGGGGGCGCTTCACCCCTCCACTTT	CASSLTGGASPLHF
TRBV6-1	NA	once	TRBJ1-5	TGTGCCAGCAGTGCTCGGGGGCTTCAGCCCCAGCATTTT	CASSARGLQPQHF
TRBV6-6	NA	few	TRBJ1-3	TGTGCCAGCTGGTCCGGAAACACCATATATTTT	CASWSGNTIYF
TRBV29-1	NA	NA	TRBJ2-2	TGCAGCGTTGCCCCAGCCGGGGAGCTGTTTTTT	CSVAPAGELFF
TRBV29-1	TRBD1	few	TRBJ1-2	TGCAGCGTAGGGACAGGGGGCAGGGGCTCCTATGGCTACACCTTC	CSVGTGGRGSYGYTF
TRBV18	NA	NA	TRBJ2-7	TGTGCCAGCTCACCGGACAGTTCAGCGCACGAGCAGTACTTC	CASSPDSSAHEQYF
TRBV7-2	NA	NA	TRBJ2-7	TGTGCCAGCAGCTTAGAGGGACCACCCTACGAGCAGTACTTC	CASSLEGPPYEQYF
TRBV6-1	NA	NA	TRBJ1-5	TGTGCCAGCAGCTGGGACTTCAACTTTAATCAGCCCCAGCATTTT	CASSWDFNFNQPQHF
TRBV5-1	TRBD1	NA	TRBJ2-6	TGCGCCAGCACAGGTCGGGACAGGGGGCCTGGGGCCAACGTCCTGACTTTC	CASTGRDRGPGANVLTF
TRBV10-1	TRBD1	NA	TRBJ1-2	TGCGCCAGCAGCGCGGGACAGGGCTATGGCTACACCTTC	CASSAGQGYGYTF
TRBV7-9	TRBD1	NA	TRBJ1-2	TGTGCCAGCAGCCCCGGAGGACAGGGGAAACATGGCTACACCTTC	CASSPGGQGKHGYTF
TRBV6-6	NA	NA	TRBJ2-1	TGTGCCACCGGGACGTACAATGAGCAGTTCTTC	CATGTYNEQFF
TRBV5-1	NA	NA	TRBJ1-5	TGCGCCAGCAGCTTGACAGGGAATCAGCCCCAGCATTTT	CASSLTGNQPQHF
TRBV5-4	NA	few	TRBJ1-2	TGTGCCAGCAGCTTGAGGGACACCTTC	CASSLRDTF
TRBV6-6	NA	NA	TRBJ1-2	TGTGCCAGCAGTTACTCAGGGGTCCCTTATGGCTACACCTTC	CASSYSGVPYGYTF
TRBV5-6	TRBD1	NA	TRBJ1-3	TGTGCCAGCAGCCGGACAGGGGGGCAGGACACCATATATTTT	CASSRTGGQDTIYF
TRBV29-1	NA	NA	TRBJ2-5	TGCAGCGTGTTCAGGGGGGTTAACGAAAAAGAGACCCAGTACTTC	CSVFRGVNEKETQYF
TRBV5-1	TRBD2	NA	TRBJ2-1	TGCGCCAGCAGTCGGGAGGGGTTACGCTCCTACAATGAGCAGTTCTTC	CASSREGLRSYNEQFF